This passage covers 19 T cell receptor beta chains from one sample sequenced in a study of Ad26.COV2.S vaccination and SARS-CoV-2 variants. Only in-frame clones appear in the TCRdb table, and some are missing; sequencing was by immunoSEQ multiplex PCR. The sample yields about 480,000 clones, 87% seen once. Treatment specified: roughly 20 received Ad26.COV2.S at low or high dose, single or two shots; five or six received placebo; per-sample allocation not given. Samples were taken on day 63 after the first vaccine or placebo injection. Sequences were derived from peripheral blood, sampled in a trial of Ad26.COV2.S vaccine versus placebo. The receptors were gathered from a person aged 18-60 years who received the Ad26.COV2.S COVID-19 vaccine or a placebo.

The chain is built from TRBV7-8 and TRBJ1-3, with a weak D call TRBD1 (5 bases). V was cut by 4 bases and J by 0 bases, with 10 bases left in between. Germline CDR1 SGHVS, CDR2 FQNEAQ. The CDR3 totals 15 residues. Here the CDR3 reads CASSSATGSGNTIYF. For the CDR3, the DNA is TGTGCCAGCAGCTCAGCAACAGGCTCTGGAAACACCATATATTTT.

V and J are TRBV3-1 (or the pseudogene TRBV3-2) and TRBJ2-1; D tentatively fits TRBD1 or TRBD2 (5 bases each). The germline CDR1 and CDR2 sequences are LGHDT and YNNKEL (reference sequence). V was pared by 0 bases and J by 7 bases, with 13 bases between. CDR3 length equals 15 residues. The DNA for the CDR3 is TGTGCCAGCAGCCAAGATTGGGAGAGACAGAATGAGCAGTTCTTC. This gives the protein CASSQDWERQNEQFF.

This sequence joins TRBV6-5 and TRBJ1-2; D might be TRBD1 (6 bases). The CDR3 is 14 amino acids. V lost 10 bases to trimming and J lost 5 bases, with 20 bases between them. Per germline, CDR1 MNHEY and CDR2 SVGAGI. The CDR3 is CATTIETGHYGYTF. The CDR3 DNA reads TGTGCCACCACAATTGAGACAGGCCATTATGGCTACACCTTC.

The sample holds a few counts of this clone. The chain links TRBV29-1 to TRBJ2-7, with a weak D call TRBD1 (6 bases). The CDR3 runs to 13 residues. CDR1 is SQVTM, CDR2 ANQGSEA, per germline. V lost 4 bases, J lost 5 bases, and 15 bases lay in between. CDR3 region: CSVVRDKVHEQYF. The CDR3 nucleotides are TGCAGCGTTGTAAGGGACAAAGTCCACGAGCAGTACTTC.

V gene TRBV28 combines with J gene TRBJ1-5; 9 bases are shared with TRBD1. Per the germline V gene, CDR1 is MDHEN and CDR2 is SYDVKM. Trimming at V came to 7 bases and at J to 5 bases, leaving 9 bases not matched to a gene. The CDR3 has 15 amino acids. The chain's CDR3 is CASKVGDRADQPQHF. As DNA, the CDR3 is TGTGCCAGCAAGGTAGGGGACAGGGCTGATCAGCCCCAGCATTTT.

The chain links TRBV19 to TRBJ2-4; D remains unclear. With 4 bases removed from V and 3 bases from J, the gap between germline ends came to 19 bases. From germline, CDR1 is LNHDA and CDR2 SQIVND (reference sequence). The CDR3 sequence is 17 residues long. The CDR3 sequence: CASSNPLTVLGKNIQYF. Here the CDR3 DNA reads TGTGCCAGTAGTAACCCTCTAACGGTCTTGGGCAAAAACATTCAGTACTTC.

Comments on this clone: At one of its ends the junction is not consistent with the germline gene, which may arise from a read error. The chain is built from TRBV6-1 and TRBJ1-2; the D gene is possibly TRBD1 (6 bases). CDR1 and CDR2 from the germline V gene are MNHNS and SASEGT. This CDR3 is built from 14 residues. The CDR3 sequence: CVSSEARGLSGYTF. The CDR3 DNA reads as TGTGTCAGCAGTGAGGCCCGGGGGCTAAGTGGCTACACCTTC.

V usage is TRBV11-2 and J usage is TRBJ1-2; 7 positions match TRBD1. Germline CDR1 reads SGHAT; CDR2 reads FQNNGV. CDR3 length: 15 residues. The V gene end was trimmed by 3 bases and the J gene end by 3 bases; junction bases not matched to a gene: 7. CDR3 sequence: CASSFTGAGDYGYTF. CDR3 sequence (DNA): TGTGCCAGCAGCTTTACAGGGGCTGGGGACTATGGCTACACCTTC.

The chain links TRBV7-9 to TRBJ2-7; D tentatively reads TRBD1 or TRBD2 (5 bases each). CDR1 is SEHNR, CDR2 FQNEAQ, per germline (reference sequence). Trimming took off 3 bases at V and 5 bases at J, with 14 bases between the two ends. This CDR3 has 14 amino acids. CDR3 protein: CASSFSVGVDEQYF. The CDR3, as DNA: TGTGCCAGCAGCTTTAGCGTAGGGGTCGACGAGCAGTACTTC.

The genes are TRBV5-1 and TRBJ1-1; D possibly corresponds to TRBD1 (5 bases). Germline-derived CDR1 and CDR2 are SGHRS and YFSETQ. Trimming left V 4 bases short and J 2 bases short, with 15 bases between. This CDR3 has 15 residues. In DNA, the CDR3 is TGCGCCAGCAGCGCCCGAACAGGAGGTAACACTGAAGCTTTCTTT. Its translation: CASSARTGGNTEAFF. Combining the CDR3 with reference TRBV5-1 and TRBJ1-1 gives the whole variable domain KAGVTQTPRYLIKTRGQQVTLSCSPISGHRSVSWYQQTPGQGLQFLFEYFSETQRNKGNFPGRFSGRQFSNSRSEMNVSTLELGDSALYLCASSARTGGNTEAFFGQGTRLTVV.

The rearrangement links TRBV27 to TRBJ1-4; D is perhaps TRBD1 (5 bases). The CDR3 runs to 14 residues. The germline V gene encodes CDR1 MNHEY and CDR2 SMNVEV (reference sequence). V lost 3 bases to trimming and J lost 5 bases, with 10 bases between them. CDR3 amino acids: CASSFSGRNEKLFF. CDR3 nucleotides: TGTGCCAGCAGTTTTTCAGGGAGAAATGAAAAACTGTTTTTT.

CDR3 nucleotides: TGTGCCAGCAGCTCGGCACTAGGCGACGAGCAGTACTTC. It codes for CASSSALGDEQYF. The chain has TRBV11-2 and TRBJ2-7; D is possibly TRBD2 (5 bases). Between the trimmed V and J ends, which lost 4 bases and 5 bases, there was a span of 12 bases. CDR1 is SGHAT, CDR2 FQNNGV, per germline. The CDR3 consists of 13 residues.

The chain links TRBV7-9 to TRBJ2-5, with TRBD2 matching 10 bases. The CDR3 runs 16 residues. Germline V gene data show CDR1 as SEHNR and CDR2 as FQNEAQ (reference sequence). Unmatched junction bases numbered 13, after V lost 7 bases and J lost 5 bases. The CDR3 loop reads CASTFFEREGHETQYF. The DNA for the CDR3 is TGTGCCAGCACGTTTTTCGAGCGGGAGGGCCACGAGACCCAGTACTTC.

The chain has TRBV27 and TRBJ2-5; 8 positions match TRBD1. This CDR3 comprises 14 residues. CDR1 is MNHEY and CDR2 is SMNVEV in the germline V gene (reference sequence). V trimming: 4 bases; J trimming: 5 bases; junction bases outside the gene matches: 6. CDR3 sequence: CASSSRGQWETQYF. The CDR3 region has the DNA TGTGCCAGCAGTTCCAGGGGGCAGTGGGAGACCCAGTACTTC.

The V call is TRBV6-4, the J call TRBJ1-5, with TRBD1 matching over 8 bases. The length of the CDR3 is 16 residues. V was clipped by 8 bases and J by 4 bases; unmatched bases: 13. From germline, CDR1 is MRHNA and CDR2 SNTAGT. CDR3 sequence reads: CASPHRQGAVNQPQHF. The CDR3 nucleotides are TGTGCCAGCCCACACCGGCAGGGGGCTGTTAATCAGCCCCAGCATTTT.

The chain joins TRBV5-4 to TRBJ2-3, with no clear D. The CDR3 loop spans 17 amino acids. V was clipped by 0 bases and J by 5 bases, with 19 bases between them. CDR1 is SGHNT and CDR2 is YYREEE in the germline V gene (reference sequence). The CDR3 bases are TGTGCCAGCAGCTTGGCAGGTGGCTCGCGGTGGGGAGATACGCAGTATTTT. It specifies CASSLAGGSRWGDTQYF.

The chain joins TRBV12-3 or TRBV12-4 to TRBJ1-5, with 7 bases that match TRBD1. V gave up 10 bases and J gave up 5 bases; unmatched junction bases: 5. This CDR3 has 12 residues. The CDR3 is CAIRQGHQPQHF. Written as DNA, the CDR3 is TGTGCCATCCGACAGGGTCATCAGCCCCAGCATTTT.

The rearrangement uses TRBV4-3 and TRBJ2-2; perhaps D is TRBD1 or TRBD2 (5 bases each). This CDR3 contains 16 residues. Germline CDR1 LGHNA, CDR2 YSLEER. Trimming pared 0 bases from V and 6 bases from J, leaving 14 bases between. The CDR3 DNA follows: TGCGCCAGCAGCCAAGAATCGGGGCGAGGTCCCGGGGAGCTGTTTTTT. Its translation is CASSQESGRGPGELFF.

The gene calls are TRBV2 and TRBJ1-5, with 8 bases aligning to TRBD1. The V gene end was trimmed by 6 bases and the J gene end by 3 bases; junction bases not matched to a gene: 10. The CDR3 runs 16 residues. Germline V gives CDR1 SNHLY, CDR2 FYNNEI. The CDR3 reads CASSPLQTGDNQPQHF. The CDR3 nucleotides are TGTGCCAGCAGCCCCCTCCAGACAGGGGACAATCAGCCCCAGCATTTT.